The 7 T cell receptor beta chains listed next were all sequenced from one sample in a study of T cell responses to AZD1222 COVID-19 vaccine. Data came from immunoSEQ multiplex PCR; TCRdb stores just in-frame clones and leaves some out. The table lists some 130,000 clones, approximately 90% of them singletons, with 1.5% to 2% in the top ten. The source was peripheral blood, collected on day 0 of AZD1222 vaccination. Source of these receptors: an adult in good health.

The chain links TRBV6-2 or TRBV6-3 to TRBJ1-4; 7 bases align to TRBD1. This CDR3 is built from 18 residues. Germline V gives CDR1 MNHEY, CDR2 SVGEGT. With 6 bases clipped from V and 2 bases from J, the junction kept 15 bases outside the gene matches. CDR3 loop: CASSPPRQGGLTNEKLFF. The DNA of the CDR3 is TGTGCCAGCAGCCCTCCGAGACAGGGAGGATTGACTAATGAAAAACTGTTTTTT.

Only one count was recorded for this clone. V is TRBV27 and J is TRBJ1-6; unclear D gene. Germline V lookup: CDR1 MNHEY, CDR2 SMNVEV (reference sequence). CDR3 size: 15 residues. Between the trimmed V and J ends, which lost 2 bases and 0 bases, there was a span of 5 bases. Here the CDR3 reads CASSLQSSYNSPLHF. DNA for the CDR3: TGTGCCAGCAGTTTACAGAGCTCCTATAATTCACCCCTCCACTTT.

The chain uses TRBV2 and TRBJ1-4; 9 bases line up with TRBD1. V lost 10 bases, J lost 4 bases, and 10 bases stayed unmatched. The CDR3 loop spans 15 amino acids. Germline CDR1 and CDR2: SNHLY and FYNNEI. The CDR3 region has the DNA TGTGCCACCGTACCGGGACAGGGCCTTAATGAAAAACTGTTTTTT. It is translated as CATVPGQGLNEKLFF.

The chain employs TRBV9 and TRBJ1-4; D might be TRBD1 (6 bases). Germline V gene sequence: CDR1 SGDLS, CDR2 YYNGEE. This CDR3 has 15 amino acids. With 3 bases removed from V and 4 bases from J, the gap between germline ends came to 13 bases. In DNA, the CDR3 is TGTGCCAGCAGCGCGGACAGCTTATTTAATGAAAAACTGTTTTTT. Amino acid sequence: CASSADSLFNEKLFF.

The chain carries TRBV7-3 and TRBJ2-1, with 14 bases fitting TRBD2. Germline V lookup: CDR1 SGHTA, CDR2 FQGTGA. The V segment lost 5 bases and the J segment 3 bases; nucleotides outside the gene matches: 3. The CDR3 sequence is 16 residues long. The DNA of the CDR3 is TGTGCCAGCAGCCGACTAGCGGGAGGGAGCTACAATGAGCAGTTCTTC. It specifies CASSRLAGGSYNEQFF.

To note about this clone: Other DNA sequences within the sample encode an identical CDR3. Here the CDR3 reads CASSQELAEYNEQFF. CDR3 nucleotide sequence: TGCGCCAGCAGCCAAGAACTAGCTGAATACAATGAGCAGTTCTTC. V gene TRBV4-3 combines with J gene TRBJ2-1; tentatively, D is TRBD2 (6 bases). Trimming shortened V by 0 bases and J by 4 bases, and 10 bases separated the two germline ends. Germline assignment: CDR1 LGHNA and CDR2 YSLEER. CDR3 size: 15 residues.

V and J are TRBV9 and TRBJ2-1; 14 bases map to TRBD2. The junction had 6 bases not matched to a gene; V was cut back by 0 bases and J by 7 bases. The CDR3 loop spans 17 amino acids. CDR1 is SGDLS, CDR2 YYNGEE, per germline. The DNA for the CDR3 is TGTGCCAGCAGCGTAGTACCGACTAGCGGGGGGGCAAATGAGCAGTTCTTC. Translating gives CASSVVPTSGGANEQFF.